The TCR beta chain under discussion was sequenced for a study of blood T cell repertoires in COVID-19. Overall study: PBMCs, B-cell-depleted T cells, or T cells provided the cDNA or gDNA that made up the material.

The CDR3 consists of 16 residues. The V end was cut by 0 bases, the J end by 5 bases, with 16 bases between. Germline V gene data show CDR1 as MGHRA and CDR2 as YSYEKL. Libraries were prepared by immunoSEQ multiplex PCR; TCRdb keeps only in-frame clonotypes and omits some of them. This table has under 200,000 clones, approximately 80% appearing once. The receptor comes from a woman in her 70s with COVID-19, enrolled during active disease. Sequencing input: peripheral blood. The chain is built from TRBV4-1 and TRBJ1-1; maybe TRBD1 (5 bases). CDR3 in DNA: TGCGCCAGCAGCCAAGATCGGTCGGGGGGAGATACTGAAGCTTTCTTT. This sequence encodes CASSQDRSGGDTEAFF.